This is a list of T cell receptor beta chains from one sample in a study of blood T cells in healthy people across ages. TCRdb reprocessed the 5' RACE reads via MiXCR and lists one record per CDR3 protein. The sample contains around 800,000 distinct CDR3 sequences, about 26% of which appear only once. The same data also contributed to another study, on T cells of mothers and their children.

Sequencing was carried out using blood. These receptors all stem from a boy between 10 and 17 years old in good health. Both conserved end residues are part of each CDR3. The D gene is left open where the match is weak. A clone size is listed for some rows: how often the clone was seen (once, few, many), or a class if it is expanded.

j_call clone_size v_call d_call cdr3_nt cdr3_aa
TRBJ1-1 NA TRBV5-1 NA TGCGCCAACAGCTTGTTGGCCCAGGGTAATGGCAAAGCTTTCTTT CANSLLAQGNGKAFF
TRBJ2-2 NA TRBV5-1 TRBD2 TGCGCCAGCAGCTTGGTAGGACTAGCGGCCGGGGAGCTGTTTTTT CASSLVGLAAGELFF
TRBJ1-4 few TRBV4-1 NA TGCGCCAGCAGCCGTCTGGGGGGCCCAAATGAAAAACTGTTTTTT CASSRLGGPNEKLFF
TRBJ2-1 NA TRBV20-1 NA TGCAGTGCTAGAGATGGGGCAGCCTCTGGGAATGAGCAGTTCTTC CSARDGAASGNEQFF
TRBJ2-7 few TRBV7-8 NA TGTGCCAGCAGCGATCAGGGCCCCTACGAGCAGTACTTC CASSDQGPYEQYF
TRBJ2-3 few TRBV29-1 TRBD1 TGCAGCGTGGTGGGACAGGGGAGACGTAGCACAGATACGCAGTATTTT CSVVGQGRRSTDTQYF
TRBJ2-7 NA TRBV29-1 TRBD2 TGCAGCGTTGAAGATCGAGGCGGGAGCTCCTACGAGCAGTACTTC CSVEDRGGSSYEQYF
TRBJ2-1 NA TRBV6-5 TRBD2 TGTGCCAGCAGTTACTCGACAGTTGGAGCGGGGGAGCAGTTCTTC CASSYSTVGAGEQFF
TRBJ2-5 few TRBV5-1 NA TGCGCCAGCAGCTATTTGGGGGGCCCGCAAGAGACCCAGTACTTC CASSYLGGPQETQYF
TRBJ1-5 NA TRBV11-2 NA TGTGCCAGCAGCTTAGAGGGGCACAATCGGCCCCAGCATTTT CASSLEGHNRPQHF
TRBJ1-4 once TRBV28 NA TGTGCCAGCAGTTTATTCTCCAATAATGAAAAACTGTTTTTT CASSLFSNNEKLFF
TRBJ1-2 few TRBV29-1 NA TGCAGCGTTGATGGGACGAGGGGAAACGACACCTTC CSVDGTRGNDTF
TRBJ2-1 NA TRBV7-2 NA TGTGCCAGCAGCGGGACTCCTCGCAGGGATGAGCAGTTCTTC CASSGTPRRDEQFF
TRBJ2-5 few TRBV20-1 NA TGCAGTGCTAGAGGGGCTGTAGATACCCAGTACTTC CSARGAVDTQYF
TRBJ2-1 NA TRBV7-3 NA TGTGCCAGCAGCTTATACCTAGCGCGGTCTTATGAGCAGTTCTTC CASSLYLARSYEQFF
TRBJ2-3 NA TRBV12-3/TRBV12-4 NA TGTGCCAGCAGTTTAATCCCGCCCCGGACAGGGACTAGCATAGATACGCAGTATTTT CASSLIPPRTGTSIDTQYF
TRBJ1-4 few TRBV9 TRBD1 TGTGCCAGCAGCGTCGGGACAGGGGATGAAAAACTGTTTTTT CASSVGTGDEKLFF
TRBJ2-5 few TRBV7-3 NA TGTGCCAGCAGCTCAATCCCCGAGTCTCCGCGGTACTTC CASSSIPESPRYF
TRBJ2-3 few TRBV29-1 TRBD2 TGCAGCGTTGCAGGGACTAGCGGGAGTCCTAGCACAGATACGCAGTATTTT CSVAGTSGSPSTDTQYF
TRBJ2-7 NA TRBV5-1 TRBD1 TGCGCCAGCAAGGTACAGGGGAGCTCCTACGAGCAGTACTTC CASKVQGSSYEQYF
TRBJ1-5 few TRBV5-6 TRBD1 TGTGCCAGCAGCCCAGGGACAGGGAGGAGCAATCAGCCCCAGCATTTT CASSPGTGRSNQPQHF
TRBJ2-1 NA TRBV4-3 TRBD2 TGCGCCAGCAGCCAAGATGGGGTAGCGGGGGTGAATGGGCAGTTCTTC CASSQDGVAGVNGQFF
TRBJ1-2 few TRBV5-1 NA TGCGCCAGCAGCTTGGAGTCTGGATCTGGCTACACCTTC CASSLESGSGYTF
TRBJ2-7 NA TRBV7-9 NA TGTGCCAGCAGCTTAGGAGGGGATTCGGAGCAGTACTTC CASSLGGDSEQYF
TRBJ1-5 NA TRBV20-1 NA TGCAGTGCCCCCGCCGGGAGCAATCAGCCCCAGCATTTT CSAPAGSNQPQHF
TRBJ1-6 NA TRBV20-1 NA TGCAGTGCACGAGGGTTGAATAATTCACCCCTCCACTTT CSARGLNNSPLHF
TRBJ1-2 NA TRBV7-9 NA TGTGCCAGCAGCTTAGGCGGGGGCGGCTATGGCTACACCTTC CASSLGGGGYGYTF
TRBJ2-3 few TRBV20-1 TRBD1 TGCAGTGCGACGGGACAGGGGACCTTGTTTATCCCAACAGATACGCAGTATTTT CSATGQGTLFIPTDTQYF
TRBJ2-5 few TRBV9 NA TGTGCCAGCAGCCGAGACGGGCAGCAAGAGACCCAGTACTTC CASSRDGQQETQYF
TRBJ2-5 once TRBV29-1 NA TGCAGCGACATGAGATGGGGGGCCGGAGAGACCCAGTACTTC CSDMRWGAGETQYF
TRBJ1-4 NA TRBV10-3 NA TGTGCCATCAGGGACAGCACTAATGAAAAACTGTTTTTT CAIRDSTNEKLFF
TRBJ2-7 NA TRBV9 TRBD2 TGTGCCAGCAGCGTTGCCGGGACTAGCACCTACGAGCAGTACTTC CASSVAGTSTYEQYF
TRBJ2-7 few TRBV7-9 NA TGTGCCAGCAGCTTTGATGTATACGAGCAGTACTTC CASSFDVYEQYF
TRBJ2-2 few TRBV5-1 NA TGCGCCAGCAGCTCTACCGGGGGGAACACCGGGGAGCTGTTTTTT CASSSTGGNTGELFF
TRBJ2-5 NA TRBV28 TRBD2 TGTGCCAGCACCGCTAGCGGGGCCGAAGAGACCCAGTACTTC CASTASGAEETQYF
TRBJ2-7 few TRBV27 TRBD1 TGTGCCAGCAGTCGTACCCGGGACAGGCGGAGAATGGGCGAGCAGTACTTC CASSRTRDRRRMGEQYF
TRBJ2-5 few TRBV7-7 NA TGTGCTAGCAGCCCCCTCTCTACACAGGGAGAGGTCTTC CASSPLSTQGEVF
TRBJ1-2 NA TRBV29-1 TRBD1 TGCAGCGCCCAACCCCGGCAGGGGGGGAACTATGGCTACACCTTC CSAQPRQGGNYGYTF
TRBJ1-2 few TRBV5-1 NA TGCGCCAGCAGCTTTCTCGGACAGCACTATGGCTACACCTTC CASSFLGQHYGYTF
TRBJ2-3 NA TRBV29-1 NA TGCAGCGAGAAGGTGGGACTCCTAAGCACAGATACGCAGTATTTT CSEKVGLLSTDTQYF
TRBJ2-5 NA TRBV29-1 NA TGCAGCGGGGCGGGTACTCAAGAGACCCAGTACTTC CSGAGTQETQYF
TRBJ2-5 NA TRBV3-1 NA TGTGCCAGCAGCCAAATGGGGAGGACGGAGACCCAGTACTTC CASSQMGRTETQYF
TRBJ1-1 NA TRBV5-1 NA TGCGCCAGCGCCAGGGTCCCGATGAACACTGAAGCTTTCTTT CASARVPMNTEAFF
TRBJ2-5 few TRBV29-1 NA TGCAGCGTTGAGGATGATTCCCAAGAGACCCAGTACTTC CSVEDDSQETQYF
TRBJ2-7 NA TRBV7-2 TRBD1 TGTGCCAGCACCCAATCCGGGACAGGGGGGTACGAGCAGTACTTC CASTQSGTGGYEQYF
TRBJ2-1 NA TRBV28 NA TGTGCCAGCAGTTTAAAGGTAGGGCCCGAGCAGTTCTTC CASSLKVGPEQFF
TRBJ2-1 many TRBV5-1 TRBD2 TGTGCCAGCAGTCCTGGACTAGCGGGAGACAATGAGCAGTTCTTC CASSPGLAGDNEQFF
TRBJ1-4 NA TRBV7-9 NA TGTGCCAGCAGTTCTTACACGAAACCAACTAATGAAGAACTGTTTTTT CASSSYTKPTNEELFF
TRBJ2-7 NA TRBV29-1 TRBD1 TGCAGCGTGCCCCAGGGACAGGGTGCGTTTTTAGGCGAGCAGTACTTC CSVPQGQGAFLGEQYF
TRBJ1-3 NA TRBV6-1 TRBD1 TGTGCCAGCAGCCGACCTAACAGGGGGCCTGGAAACACCATATATTTT CASSRPNRGPGNTIYF
TRBJ2-7 NA TRBV5-1 TRBD1 TGCGCCAGCAGCGCGGACAGGGGATTGAACGAGCAGTACTTC CASSADRGLNEQYF
TRBJ1-2 NA TRBV6-1 NA TGTGCCAGCACGCCGGGAGTGAATAACTATGGCTACACCTTC CASTPGVNNYGYTF
TRBJ2-7 NA TRBV20-1 NA TGCAGTGCTCGATCAAGACTACCCTACGAGCAGTACTTC CSARSRLPYEQYF
TRBJ1-1 NA TRBV14 NA TGTGCCAGCAGCCAAGAGTCCGGGAGTGAAGCTTTCTTT CASSQESGSEAFF
TRBJ2-7 few TRBV28 NA TGTGCCAGCAGTCCCGGGGGGCTCGAGCAGTACTTC CASSPGGLEQYF
TRBJ1-4 many TRBV20-1 NA TGCAGTGCCCTGTTATCATCTAATGAAAAACTGTTTTTT CSALLSSNEKLFF
TRBJ2-1 NA TRBV27 NA TGTGCCAGCGCCTGGGCGGACTTCACACGGGGTGAGCAGTTCTTC CASAWADFTRGEQFF